This T cell receptor (beta chain) emerged from a study of T cells in localized non-small cell lung cancer. V dropped 5 bases and J dropped 5; count of bases not matched to a gene: 8. The CDR3 extends over 15 amino acids. Germline V CDR1 and CDR2: MNHEY, SMNVEV (reference sequence). Clones were sequenced by immunoSEQ multiplex PCR, and TCRdb holds only the in-frame ones, with some missing. The repertoire has approximately 28,000 clones, about 88% of them found once; the top ten carry more than 13%. Sequenced material: peripheral blood, taken before any cancer treatment. The chain uses TRBV27 and TRBJ1-4; 7 bases are a match to TRBD1. This sequence originates from an older female donor with stage II squamous cell lung carcinoma. The CDR3 reads CASSPRDSENEKLFF. Written as DNA, the CDR3 is TGTGCCAGCAGTCCCCGGGACAGCGAAAATGAAAAACTGTTTTTT.